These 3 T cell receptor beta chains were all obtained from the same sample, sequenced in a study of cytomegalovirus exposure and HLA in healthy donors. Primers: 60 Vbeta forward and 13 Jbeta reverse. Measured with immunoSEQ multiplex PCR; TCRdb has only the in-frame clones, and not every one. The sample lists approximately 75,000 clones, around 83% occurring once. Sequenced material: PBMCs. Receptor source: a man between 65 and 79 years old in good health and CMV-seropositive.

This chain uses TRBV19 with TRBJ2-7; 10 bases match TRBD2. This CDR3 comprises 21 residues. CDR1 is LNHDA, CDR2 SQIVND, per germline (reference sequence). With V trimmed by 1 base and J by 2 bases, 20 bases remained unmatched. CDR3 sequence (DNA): TGTGCCAGTAGTATAGCCCCCCTCTACAGCGGGAGGGCCTCTGTAACCTACGAGCAGTACTTC. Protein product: CASSIAPLYSGRASVTYEQYF.

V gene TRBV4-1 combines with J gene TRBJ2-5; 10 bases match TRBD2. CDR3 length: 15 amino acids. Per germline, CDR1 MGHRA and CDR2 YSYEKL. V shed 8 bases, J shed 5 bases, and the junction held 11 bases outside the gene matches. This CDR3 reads CASGTSGGAGETQYF. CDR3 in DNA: TGCGCCAGCGGAACAAGCGGGGGGGCAGGTGAGACCCAGTACTTC.

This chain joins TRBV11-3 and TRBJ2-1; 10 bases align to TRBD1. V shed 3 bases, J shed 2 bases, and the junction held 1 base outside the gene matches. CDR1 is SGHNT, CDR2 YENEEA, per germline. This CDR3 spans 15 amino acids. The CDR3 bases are TGTGCCAGCAGCTTGGGGACAGGGGCCTACAATGAGCAGTTCTTC. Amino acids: CASSLGTGAYNEQFF.